These 30 T cell receptor beta chains were sequenced from one sample in a study of blood T cell repertoires in COVID-19. Profiled with immunoSEQ multiplex PCR; TCRdb holds only in-frame clones, not every one. This sample has about 120,000 clones; around 78% occur once, and the top ten carry 2% to 2.5%. The material sequenced was peripheral blood. These receptors came from a man between 65 and 85 years old with acute or convalescent COVID-19.

This chain links TRBV11-3 with TRBJ1-2; D gene unclear. V lost 0 bases to trimming and J lost 8 bases, with 16 bases between them. This CDR3 is built from 15 residues. In germline, CDR1 is SGHNT, CDR2 YENEEA. DNA for the CDR3: TGTGCCAGCAGCTTAGATCTGGGCCCGGCTGGCGGCTACACCTTC. It specifies CASSLDLGPAGGYTF.

There are a few counts of this clone. The chain employs TRBV5-1 and TRBJ1-1; 7 nucleotides align to TRBD1. With V trimmed by 4 bases and J by 1 base, 4 bases remained unmatched. Per the germline V gene, CDR1 is SGHRS and CDR2 is YFSETQ. This CDR3 spans 14 amino acids. CDR3 amino acids: CASSPDRANTEAFF. CDR3 in DNA: TGCGCCAGCAGCCCCGACAGGGCGAACACTGAAGCTTTCTTT.

This chain uses TRBV7-9 with TRBJ2-1; maybe TRBD1 (6 bases). The V end lost 1 base, the J end lost 9 bases, and 19 bases lay between the germline ends. This CDR3 has 16 amino acids. The germline gives CDR1 SEHNR, CDR2 FQNEAQ (reference sequence). CDR3 residues: CASSLGDNWPTGEQFF. In DNA form, the CDR3 reads TGTGCCAGCAGCTTAGGGGACAATTGGCCCACTGGTGAGCAGTTCTTC.

The V call is TRBV3-1 (or the pseudogene TRBV3-2), the J call TRBJ1-3; D is unresolved. Germline CDR1 and CDR2: LGHDT and YNNKEL (reference sequence). Between the trimmed V and J ends, which lost 1 base and 1 base, there was a span of 8 bases. The CDR3 runs to 15 residues. The CDR3 DNA sequence: TGTGCCAGCAGCCAAGGTACACGTTCTGGAAACACCATATATTTT. Translating gives CASSQGTRSGNTIYF.

V gene TRBV7-2 combines with J gene TRBJ1-2, with 7 bases fitting TRBD1. The length of the CDR3 is 14 residues. With V trimmed by 2 bases and J by 5 bases, 5 bases remained unmatched. Germline lookup yields CDR1 SGHTA and CDR2 FQGNSA. The CDR3 DNA follows: TGTGCCAGCAGCTTAAGGGACAGCAGTTATGGCTACACCTTC. Translated: CASSLRDSSYGYTF.

The genes are TRBV19 and TRBJ2-3; the D gene is possibly TRBD1 (5 bases). Germline V gives CDR1 LNHDA, CDR2 SQIVND (reference sequence). CDR3 length: 14 residues. V lost 5 bases and J 1 base, leaving 10 bases between the germline ends. The CDR3 DNA reads TGTGCCAGTAGTCTAAGCAGGGGCACAGATACGCAGTATTTT. Protein: CASSLSRGTDTQYF.

This clone has only one observation. This chain links TRBV29-1 with TRBJ2-3; no clear D gene. The V end was cut by 7 bases, the J end by 6 bases, with 11 bases between. CDR1 and CDR2 (germline): SQVTM, ANQGSEA. CDR3 size: 11 residues. The CDR3 DNA is TGCAGCGACCGACTGGGTGATACGCAGTATTTT. It translates to CSDRLGDTQYF.

This clone has only one observation. The V gene is TRBV19, the J gene TRBJ1-2; TRBD1 matches 9 bases. Germline CDR1 LNHDA, CDR2 SQIVND (reference sequence). J was trimmed by 7 bases and V by 3 bases; bases with no gene match: 6. The CDR3 spans 14 residues. CDR3 amino acids: CASSIRTGDSGYTF. The DNA for the CDR3 is TGTGCCAGTAGTATCAGGACAGGGGATAGTGGCTACACCTTC.

The chain is built from TRBV7-2 and TRBJ2-1; 9 bases are a match to TRBD2. The trim removed 3 bases at V and 3 bases at J, leaving 9 bases unmatched. Germline CDR1 SGHTA, CDR2 FQGNSA. The length of the CDR3 is 17 residues. CDR3 protein: CASSLVGGGASYNEQFF. The CDR3 DNA follows: TGTGCCAGCAGCTTGGTGGGCGGGGGGGCTAGCTACAATGAGCAGTTCTTC.

The V call is TRBV4-2, the J call TRBJ1-2, with 10 positions matching TRBD1. The CDR3 has 16 amino acids. Trimming at V came to 4 bases and at J to 5 bases, leaving 10 bases not matched to a gene. Germline CDR1 is LGHNA and CDR2 is YNFKEQ. The CDR3 sequence is CASSLGPGQGIYGYTF. The DNA of the CDR3 is TGTGCCAGCAGCCTCGGTCCGGGACAGGGGATTTATGGCTACACCTTC.

The J gene is TRBJ1-5, the V gene TRBV7-2; tentatively, D is TRBD1 (5 bases). The CDR3 length is 13 residues. Trimming left V 5 bases short and J 5 bases short, with 10 bases between. Germline CDR1 is SGHTA and CDR2 is FQGNSA. The CDR3 DNA is TGTGCCAGCAGCGGACGACAGTATCAGCCCCAGCATTTT. Residues: CASSGRQYQPQHF.

The V gene is TRBV12-3 or TRBV12-4, the J gene TRBJ1-2, with TRBD1 as a possible D gene (6 bases). Deletions cut 4 bases from V and 8 bases from J, with 14 bases between. This CDR3 has 13 amino acids. For the CDR3, the DNA is TGTGCCAGCAGTTCCTCGGACAGAGGGGGCTACACCTTC. Translating gives CASSSSDRGGYTF.

The chain links TRBV5-4 to TRBJ2-3; 8 nucleotides line up with TRBD1. The CDR3 runs 15 residues. In germline, CDR1 is SGHNT, CDR2 YYREEE (reference sequence). With 4 bases clipped from V and 2 bases from J, the junction kept 6 bases outside the gene matches. The CDR3 is CASSPDRGLTDTQYF. DNA for the CDR3: TGTGCCAGCAGCCCCGACAGGGGACTCACAGATACGCAGTATTTT.

This sequence joins TRBV9 and TRBJ1-1; D not resolved. Germline CDR1 and CDR2: SGDLS and YYNGEE. The CDR3 is made up of 13 amino acids. The ends were cut back, 1 base at V and 0 bases at J, with 4 bases in the middle. CDR3 protein: CASSVSLNTEAFF. Here the CDR3 DNA reads TGTGCCAGCAGCGTATCCTTGAACACTGAAGCTTTCTTT.

CDR3 in amino acids: CASSLAGTPFDSPLHF. The CDR3 DNA is TGTGCCAGCAGTTTGGCCGGGACTCCGTTTGATTCACCCCTCCACTTT. The chain links TRBV27 to TRBJ1-6, with TRBD1 as a possible D gene (5 bases). Between the trimmed V and J ends, which lost 3 bases and 8 bases, there was a span of 17 bases. Germline V gene sequence: CDR1 MNHEY, CDR2 SMNVEV (reference sequence). The CDR3 loop spans 16 amino acids.

The J gene is TRBJ2-7, the V gene TRBV6-5; D remains ambiguous. Germline CDR1 MNHEY, CDR2 SVGAGI. CDR3 length equals 13 residues. V was shortened by 5 bases and J by 3 bases, with 11 bases between the two germline ends. The CDR3 coding sequence is TGTGCCAGCAGTCGCGATGCTGACTACGAGCAGTACTTC. It encodes CASSRDADYEQYF.

J is TRBJ1-4 and V is TRBV7-8; D perhaps matches TRBD1 (6 bases). CDR1 and CDR2 from the germline V gene are SGHVS and FQNEAQ. V was cut by 2 bases and J by 8 bases, with 15 bases left in between. The CDR3 extends over 15 amino acids. The CDR3 spells CASSLRHRAEEKLFF. CDR3 sequence (DNA): TGTGCCAGCAGCTTAAGGCACAGGGCGGAGGAAAAACTGTTTTTT.

The genes are TRBV7-6 and TRBJ2-2; 9 bases line up with TRBD1. CDR3 length equals 15 residues. The germline V gene has CDR1 SGHVS and CDR2 FNYEAQ. Trimming took 8 bases from V and 6 from J; bases not matched to a gene: 10. The CDR3 protein is CASLLGQGPAGELFF. CDR3 in DNA: TGTGCCAGCCTATTGGGACAGGGTCCGGCCGGGGAGCTGTTTTTT.

The chain has TRBV5-4 and TRBJ1-6; tentative D call: TRBD1 (5 bases). Deletions cut 5 bases from V and 4 bases from J, with 10 bases between. CDR3 size: 14 residues. Germline assignment: CDR1 SGHNT and CDR2 YYREEE (reference sequence). CDR3 nucleotide sequence: TGTGCCAGCAGTCGACAGTTATATAATTCACCCCTCCACTTT. This codes for CASSRQLYNSPLHF.

The V call is TRBV4-1, the J call TRBJ1-5, with 7 nucleotides matching TRBD1. Germline CDR1 is MGHRA and CDR2 is YSYEKL. The CDR3 has 17 residues. The trim removed 0 bases at V and 0 bases at J, leaving 5 bases unmatched. The CDR3 DNA follows: TGCGCCAGCAGCCAAGAGGACAGGCCCTATAGCAATCAGCCCCAGCATTTT. Protein: CASSQEDRPYSNQPQHF.

The CDR3 here is CASSSSGWGNSPLHF. The CDR3 nucleotides read TGCGCCAGCAGCTCTTCAGGGTGGGGCAATTCACCCCTCCACTTT. The J gene is TRBJ1-6, the V gene TRBV5-1, with D possibly matching TRBD1 (5 bases). Trimming removed 3 bases from V and 7 bases from J, with 14 bases in between. The CDR3 runs 15 residues. Germline CDR1 SGHRS, CDR2 YFSETQ.

The V gene is TRBV6-2 or TRBV6-3, the J gene TRBJ2-7, with D uncertain. The CDR3 is 17 residues long. Germline loops: CDR1 MNHEY, CDR2 SVGEGT. V dropped 0 bases and J dropped 5 bases, with 20 bases sitting between them. CDR3: CASSYSSLSQKRDEQYF. The CDR3 DNA reads TGTGCCAGCAGTTACTCCTCATTAAGCCAGAAGCGCGACGAGCAGTACTTC.

This clone was recorded once. The V call is TRBV2, the J call TRBJ2-1; 8 bases match TRBD1. This CDR3 has 15 residues. The J segment lost 6 bases and the V segment lost 7 bases, leaving 11 bases of the junction unmatched. CDR1 is SNHLY and CDR2 is FYNNEI in the germline V gene. CDR3 residues: CASTQTGVRANEQFF. The CDR3 region has the DNA TGTGCCAGCACTCAGACAGGGGTGCGTGCCAATGAGCAGTTCTTC.

The chain joins TRBV12-3 or TRBV12-4 to TRBJ1-3; D is undetermined. The CDR3 is 11 amino acids. V gave up 3 bases and J gave up 8 bases, with 5 bases separating them. The chain's CDR3 is CASSFTYTIYF. In DNA form, the CDR3 reads TGTGCCAGCAGTTTTACATACACCATATATTTT.

The chain carries TRBV4-3 and TRBJ1-2; 8 positions agree with TRBD1. The CDR3 consists of 14 residues. V lost 3 bases and J lost 6; bases outside the gene matches: 6. Germline assignment: CDR1 LGHNA and CDR2 YSLEER. The CDR3 DNA sequence: TGCGCCAGCAGCCATAATTCAGGGGGCCATGGCTACACCTTC. Protein product: CASSHNSGGHGYTF.

DNA for the CDR3: TGTGCCAGCTCACCACCGCATAGCGGGGGGGCGGACACCGGGGAGCTGTTTTTT. Its translation: CASSPPHSGGADTGELFF. The J gene is TRBJ2-2, the V gene TRBV18, with TRBD2 matching over 11 bases. This CDR3 has 18 residues. The V and J ends lost 0 bases and 3 bases, in that order; junction bases with no gene match: 6. CDR1 KGHSH and CDR2 LQKENI come from the germline V gene.

This clone has only one observation. The chain employs TRBV6-1 and TRBJ1-2; 8 bases fit TRBD1. V shed 3 bases and J 8 bases; nucleotides not matched to a gene: 11. Germline V lookup: CDR1 MNHNS, CDR2 SASEGT. The CDR3 contains 15 residues. The CDR3 loop reads CASSDQWTGFGGYTF. The CDR3 coding sequence is TGTGCCAGCAGTGACCAGTGGACAGGGTTTGGCGGCTACACCTTC.

J is TRBJ2-6 and V is TRBV9; 7 bases fit TRBD1. This CDR3 is built from 16 residues. Per the germline V gene, CDR1 is SGDLS and CDR2 is YYNGEE. V lost 3 bases, J lost 1 base, and 4 bases stayed unmatched. In DNA, the CDR3 is TGTGCCAGCAGCGCGCGACAGGGATCTGGGGCCAACGTCCTGACTTTC. Encoded protein: CASSARQGSGANVLTF. The full variable domain, completed using reference TRBV9 and TRBJ2-6, is DSGVTQTPKHLITATGQRVTLRCSPRSGDLSVYWYQQSLDQGLQFLIQYYNGEERAKGNILERFSAQQFPDLHSELNLSSLELGDSALYFCASSARQGSGANVLTFGAGSRLTVL.

This chain uses TRBV7-9 with TRBJ2-1; possible D gene TRBD1, 6 bases. CDR3 length: 19 residues. Trimming stripped 1 base from V and 0 bases from J, with 19 bases between. Germline V lookup: CDR1 SEHNR, CDR2 FQNEAQ (reference sequence). CDR3 sequence: CASSLVLFWGQHSYNEQFF. The CDR3 DNA reads as TGTGCCAGCAGCTTAGTATTGTTCTGGGGACAACACTCCTACAATGAGCAGTTCTTC.

This rearrangement joins TRBV27 to TRBJ2-7; 7 bases are a match to TRBD1. Germline CDR1 is MNHEY and CDR2 is SMNVEV (reference sequence). Trimming cost V 2 bases and J 0 bases; bases outside gene matches: 7. CDR3 length: 16 residues. The CDR3 is CASSLGIGGNSYEQYF. DNA for the CDR3: TGTGCCAGCAGTTTAGGTATAGGGGGCAACTCCTACGAGCAGTACTTC.